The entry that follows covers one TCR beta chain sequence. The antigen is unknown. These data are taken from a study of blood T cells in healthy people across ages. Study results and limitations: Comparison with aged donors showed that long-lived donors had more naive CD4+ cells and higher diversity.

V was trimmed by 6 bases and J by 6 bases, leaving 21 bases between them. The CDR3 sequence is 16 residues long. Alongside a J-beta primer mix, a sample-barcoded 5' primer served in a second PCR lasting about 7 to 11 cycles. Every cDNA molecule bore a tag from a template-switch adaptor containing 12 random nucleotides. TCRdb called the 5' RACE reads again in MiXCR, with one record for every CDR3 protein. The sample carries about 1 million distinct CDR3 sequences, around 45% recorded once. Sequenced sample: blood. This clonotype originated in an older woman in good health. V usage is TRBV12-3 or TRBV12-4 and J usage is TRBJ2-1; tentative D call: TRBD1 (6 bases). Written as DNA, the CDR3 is TGTGCCAGCAGATCCTCTACAGGGAGCTTATTCAATGAGCAGTTCTTC. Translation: CASRSSTGSLFNEQFF.